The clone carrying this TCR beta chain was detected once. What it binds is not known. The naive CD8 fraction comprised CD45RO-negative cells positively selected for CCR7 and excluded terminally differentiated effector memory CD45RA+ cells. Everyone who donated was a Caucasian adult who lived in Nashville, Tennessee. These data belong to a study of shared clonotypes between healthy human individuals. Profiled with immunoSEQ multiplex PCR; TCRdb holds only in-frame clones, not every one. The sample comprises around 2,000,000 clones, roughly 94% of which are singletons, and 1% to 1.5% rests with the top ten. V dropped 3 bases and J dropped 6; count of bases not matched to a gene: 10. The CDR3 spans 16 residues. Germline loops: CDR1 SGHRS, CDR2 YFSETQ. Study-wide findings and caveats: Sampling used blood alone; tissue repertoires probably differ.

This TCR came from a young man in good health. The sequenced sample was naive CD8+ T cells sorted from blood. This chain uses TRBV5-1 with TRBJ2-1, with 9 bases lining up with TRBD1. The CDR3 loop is CASSSLDRGGGNEQFF. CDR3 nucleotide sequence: TGCGCCAGCAGCTCGTTGGACAGGGGAGGAGGCAATGAGCAGTTCTTC. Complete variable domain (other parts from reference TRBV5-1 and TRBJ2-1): KAGVTQTPRYLIKTRGQQVTLSCSPISGHRSVSWYQQTPGQGLQFLFEYFSETQRNKGNFPGRFSGRQFSNSRSEMNVSTLELGDSALYLCASSSLDRGGGNEQFFGPGTRLTVL.